Given below is one TCR beta chain in context. V shed 2 bases and J shed 9 bases, with 10 bases lying between them. Germline V gives CDR1 SGHTA, CDR2 FQGNSA. The CDR3 runs 12 residues. Original data processing: Using reference gene primer amplification, nucleated cell counts were estimated. Here immunoSEQ multiplex PCR was the method, and the copy in TCRdb shows in-frame clones only, minus some. V and J calls and clone size come straight from that table; D and trimming were deduced from the DNA. This sample yields about 46,000 clones, of which approximately 85% are seen a single time; 15% to 17% belongs to the top ten. These data come from a study of blood T cell repertoires in COVID-19. For the study at large: Material from acute and convalescent COVID-19 was sourced from the United States, Italy and Spain.

This TCR derives from a human donor in a cohort sampled during active COVID-19. The donor label of this sample is uncertain. The material sequenced was peripheral blood. J is TRBJ1-2 and V is TRBV7-2; D remains ambiguous. For the CDR3, the DNA is TGTGCCAGCAGCTTAAACACACCCCGCTACACCTTC. This translates into CASSLNTPRYTF.